This T cell receptor (beta chain) is from a study of identical twins. Template switching added a universal primer binding site, and final cDNA carried unique molecular identifiers. In TCRdb, the 5' RACE reads were re-called with MiXCR into one record per CDR3 protein. The table has around 220,000 distinct CDR3 sequences, over 13% seen once. With respect to this clonotype: Its antigen is unknown.

The CDR3 covers 14 residues. V was clipped by 0 bases and J by 0 bases, with 5 bases between them. Germline V gene sequence: CDR1 ENHRY, CDR2 SYGVKD. Notes on the study in general: Its conclusions, products of cross-sectional statistical analysis, did not come from following the same donors.

The sequenced sample consisted of memory (CD45RO+) T cells sorted from blood. The chain is built from TRBV10-3 and TRBJ1-1; no firm D call. The sequence came from a woman between 18 and 30 years old in good health. CDR3 nucleotide sequence: TGTGCCATCAGTGAGTCGAGCATGAACACTGAAGCTTTCTTT. Translated, it gives CAISESSMNTEAFF.